This T cell receptor (beta chain) was profiled in a study of cytomegalovirus exposure and HLA in healthy donors. General study findings and limits: A few chains linked to CMV were shown in vitro to be specific for CMV antigens. In a later analysis, a missense DCLRE1C variant was linked to TCR beta V- and J-gene trimming. In terms of immune exposure information, only CMV serostatus was available.

PCR employed 60 Vbeta and 13 Jbeta primers. Measured with immunoSEQ multiplex PCR; TCRdb has only the in-frame clones, and not every one. Seen here are some 200,000 clones, 65% to 90% observed once, and the top ten hold less than 7%. About this clone itself: The antigen remains undetermined.

V lost 7 bases to trimming and J lost 6 bases; unmatched junction nucleotides: 9. CDR1 is SGHTA, CDR2 FQGNSA, per germline. The CDR3 consists of 14 residues. The chain carries TRBV7-2 and TRBJ2-3; TRBD1 matches 8 bases. The sequenced sample was PBMCs. The receptor was isolated from a man in his forties or fifties in good health and CMV-seropositive. This CDR3 reads CASTQGAPVDTQYF. The CDR3 bases are TGTGCCAGCACCCAGGGGGCGCCGGTGGATACGCAGTATTTT. The variable domain in full, with the rest retrieved from reference TRBV7-2 and TRBJ2-3, is GAGVSQSPSNKVTEKGKDVELRCDPISGHTALYWYRQSLGQGLEFLIYFQGNSAPDKSGLPSDRFSAERTGGSVSTLTIQRTQQEDSAVYLCASTQGAPVDTQYFGPGTRLTVL.